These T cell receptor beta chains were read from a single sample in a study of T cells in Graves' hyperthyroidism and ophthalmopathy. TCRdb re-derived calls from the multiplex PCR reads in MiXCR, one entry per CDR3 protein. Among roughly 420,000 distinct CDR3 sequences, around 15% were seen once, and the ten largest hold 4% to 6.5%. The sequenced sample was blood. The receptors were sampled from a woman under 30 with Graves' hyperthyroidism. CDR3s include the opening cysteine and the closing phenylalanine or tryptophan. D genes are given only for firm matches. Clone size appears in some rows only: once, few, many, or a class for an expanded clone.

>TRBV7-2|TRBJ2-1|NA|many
CASSLSIPEQFF
TGTGCCAGCAGCCTGTCGATACCGGAGCAGTTCTTC
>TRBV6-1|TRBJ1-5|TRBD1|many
CASSSYGTGSNQPQHF
TGTGCCAGCAGTTCTTACGGGACAGGGTCCAATCAGCCCCAGCATTTT
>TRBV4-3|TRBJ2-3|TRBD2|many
CASSQELAGVSDTQYF
TGCGCCAGCAGCCAAGAATTAGCGGGAGTTTCAGATACGCAGTATTTT
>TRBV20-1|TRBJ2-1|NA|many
CSASRGHNEQFF
TGCAGTGCCAGCAGGGGACACAATGAGCAGTTCTTC
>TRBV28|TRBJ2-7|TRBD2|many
CATDSLAGRYEQYF
TGTGCCACCGATTCCCTAGCGGGAAGATACGAGCAGTACTTC
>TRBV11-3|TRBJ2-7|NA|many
CASSFNSLHEQYF
TGTGCCAGCAGCTTTAACAGTCTCCACGAGCAGTACTTC
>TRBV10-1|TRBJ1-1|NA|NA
CASSEGQNTEAFF
TGCGCCAGCAGTGAGGGACAGAACACTGAAGCTTTCTTT
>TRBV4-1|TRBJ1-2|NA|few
CASSQDWGGRGYGYTF
TGCGCCAGCAGCCAAGATTGGGGGGGTCGCGGCTATGGCTACACCTTC
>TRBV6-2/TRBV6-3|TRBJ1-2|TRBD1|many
CASRTTGDIYGYTF
TGTGCCAGCAGAACGACAGGGGATATTTATGGCTACACCTTC
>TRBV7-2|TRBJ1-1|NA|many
CASSLLKGNTEAFF
TGTGCCAGCAGCTTATTAAAAGGGAACACTGAAGCTTTCTTT
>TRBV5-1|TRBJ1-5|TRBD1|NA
CASSLGQGNEPQHF
TGCGCCAGCAGCTTGGGACAGGGGAATGAGCCCCAGCATTTT
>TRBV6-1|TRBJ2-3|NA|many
CASSRSDTDTQYF
TGTGCCAGCAGTCGGTCGGACACAGATACGCAGTATTTT
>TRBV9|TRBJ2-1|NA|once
CASSKSGYYNEQFF
TGTGCCAGCAGCAAGAGCGGTTACTACAATGAGCAGTTCTTC
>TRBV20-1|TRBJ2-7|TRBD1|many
CSARDGTDTYEQYF
TGCAGTGCTAGAGATGGGACAGACACCTACGAGCAGTACTTC
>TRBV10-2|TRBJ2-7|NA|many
CASSLLSLESYEQYF
TGCGCCAGCAGTCTTCTATCGCTGGAATCCTACGAGCAGTACTTC
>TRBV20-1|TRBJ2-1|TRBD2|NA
CSARLAGLSSYNEQFF
TGCAGTGCTAGACTAGCGGGACTGAGCTCCTACAATGAGCAGTTCTTC
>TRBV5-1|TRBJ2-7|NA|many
CASSLAGRVYEQYF
TGCGCCAGCAGCTTGGCGGGAAGGGTATACGAGCAGTACTTC
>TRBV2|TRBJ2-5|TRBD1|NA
CASRMDRQWSQYF
TGTGCCAGCAGAATGGACAGGCAATGGTCCCAGTACTTC
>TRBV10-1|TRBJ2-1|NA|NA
CASSESRGDEQFF
TGCGCCAGCAGTGAGTCGAGAGGGGACGAGCAGTTCTTC
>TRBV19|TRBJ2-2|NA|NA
CASSIVGTTNTGELFF
TGTGCCAGTAGTATAGTTGGGACAACAAACACCGGGGAGCTGTTTTTT
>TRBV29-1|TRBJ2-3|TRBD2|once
CSVDLLAGRTDTQYF
TGCAGCGTTGATTTACTAGCGGGACGCACAGATACGCAGTATTTT
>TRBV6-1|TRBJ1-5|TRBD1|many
CASESGQGYNQPQHF
TGTGCCAGCGAGTCGGGACAGGGTTACAATCAGCCCCAGCATTTT
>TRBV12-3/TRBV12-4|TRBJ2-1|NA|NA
CASSFWLAVEQFF
TGTGCCAGCAGTTTCTGGCTGGCCGTTGAGCAGTTCTTC
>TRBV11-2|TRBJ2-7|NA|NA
CASSVEYEQYF
TGTGCCAGCAGCGTAGAATACGAGCAGTACTTC
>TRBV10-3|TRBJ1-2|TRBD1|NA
CATSGQGLEGYTF
TGTGCCACTTCCGGACAGGGGCTGGAGGGCTACACCTTC
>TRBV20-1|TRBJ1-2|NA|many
CSARGVGRGYTF
TGCAGTGCTCGGGGGGTGGGGAGGGGCTACACCTTC
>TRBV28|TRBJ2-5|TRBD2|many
CASSILGLAEIQETQYF
TGTGCCAGCAGTATCCTGGGACTAGCGGAGATACAAGAGACCCAGTACTTC
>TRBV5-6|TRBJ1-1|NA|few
CAASKQGRWTEAFF
TGTGCCGCTTCGAAACAGGGTCGGTGGACTGAAGCTTTCTTT
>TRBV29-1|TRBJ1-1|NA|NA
CSVEGQSFEAFF
TGCAGCGTTGAAGGACAGAGTTTTGAAGCTTTCTTT
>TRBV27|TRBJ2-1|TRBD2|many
CASSTTSGSGHEQFF
TGTGCCAGCAGTACGACTAGCGGGAGTGGGCATGAGCAGTTCTTC
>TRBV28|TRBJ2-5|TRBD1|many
CASSSPGQDGETQYF
TGTGCCAGCAGTTCCCCTGGACAGGACGGAGAGACCCAGTACTTC
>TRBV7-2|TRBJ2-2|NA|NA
CASSLDSRGNTGELFF
TGTGCCAGCAGCTTAGATTCGAGGGGAAACACCGGGGAGCTGTTTTTT
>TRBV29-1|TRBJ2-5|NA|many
CSVQEETQYF
TGCAGCGTTCAGGAAGAGACCCAGTACTTC
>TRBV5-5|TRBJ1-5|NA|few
CASSLRDVLSNQPQHF
TGTGCCAGCAGTTTGCGGGACGTTCTTAGCAATCAGCCCCAGCATTTT
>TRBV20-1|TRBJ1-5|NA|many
CSASPTGNQPQHF
TGCAGTGCTAGCCCGACAGGCAATCAGCCCCAGCATTTT
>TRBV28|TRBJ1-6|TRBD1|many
CASRGDSYNSPLHF
TGTGCCAGCAGGGGGGACAGTTATAATTCACCCCTCCACTTT
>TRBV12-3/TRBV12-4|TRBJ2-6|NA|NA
CAERISGANVLTF
TGTGCCGAGAGAATCTCTGGGGCCAACGTCCTGACTTTC
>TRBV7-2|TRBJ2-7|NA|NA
CASSRAGYEQYF
TGTGCCAGTAGCCGCGCGGGCTACGAGCAGTACTTC
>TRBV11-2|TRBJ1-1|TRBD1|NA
CASSRGTASHVPTEAFF
TGTGCCAGCAGCCGAGGGACAGCTTCTCACGTCCCCACTGAAGCTTTCTTT
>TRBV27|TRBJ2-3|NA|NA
CASSLSEISDTQYF
TGTGCCAGCAGTTTAAGTGAAATATCAGATACGCAGTATTTT